This TCR beta chain came from a study of cytomegalovirus exposure and HLA in healthy donors. Study results and caveats: Cytomegalovirus-associated TCR beta chains were listed, numbering roughly 150. In an earlier analysis, most TCR beta V segments were productive about 87% or about 30% of the time.

The junction had 3 bases not matched to a gene; V was cut back by 2 bases and J by 8 bases. This CDR3 is built from 13 residues. CDR1 and CDR2 (germline): SGHNT, YYREEE (reference sequence). This clone was observed a handful of times. Its cognate antigen is unknown. Samples came from healthy bone marrow donors. The primer mix had 60 Vbeta and 13 Jbeta primers. Produced via immunoSEQ multiplex PCR; TCRdb's table is partial and in-frame only. The sample consists of nearly 100,000 clones, less than 10% of them appearing once. The chain combines TRBV5-4 with TRBJ2-1; 8 bases line up with TRBD2. The receptor was derived from a man aged 45-65 years in good health and CMV-seropositive. The source material was PBMCs. CDR3 nucleotides: TGTGCCAGCAGCTTCCGGGAGGGCCATGAGCAGTTCTTC. It codes for CASSFREGHEQFF.